This T cell receptor (beta chain) was captured in a study of T cell responses to AZD1222 COVID-19 vaccine. The study's findings and limits: It was only after the peak T cell response that any repertoires were sampled. Most donors were white British and more were female, and clonal diversity was possibly underestimated. Epitopes outside B.1.351 and B.1.1.7 mutated regions reportedly drew nearly half of spike TCRs.

The CDR3 runs to 14 residues. V lost 3 bases, J lost 1 base, and 9 bases lay in between. Germline CDR1 and CDR2: SQVTM and ANQGSEA. As for this clone: Its antigen remains unknown.

It was second doses at about 4 or about 12 weeks that were pooled. Clones were sequenced by immunoSEQ multiplex PCR, and TCRdb holds only the in-frame ones, with some missing. In the table there are tens of thousands of clones, approximately 90% of which are singletons. The rearrangement links TRBV29-1 to TRBJ2-2; D perhaps matches TRBD2 (6 bases). Sequencing used peripheral blood, obtained 28 days after the second AZD1222 dose. The sequence derives from an adult who received the AZD1222 COVID-19 vaccine. Here the CDR3 reads CSVDSSGNTGELFF. In DNA, the CDR3 is TGCAGCGTTGATAGTAGCGGGAACACCGGGGAGCTGTTTTTT.